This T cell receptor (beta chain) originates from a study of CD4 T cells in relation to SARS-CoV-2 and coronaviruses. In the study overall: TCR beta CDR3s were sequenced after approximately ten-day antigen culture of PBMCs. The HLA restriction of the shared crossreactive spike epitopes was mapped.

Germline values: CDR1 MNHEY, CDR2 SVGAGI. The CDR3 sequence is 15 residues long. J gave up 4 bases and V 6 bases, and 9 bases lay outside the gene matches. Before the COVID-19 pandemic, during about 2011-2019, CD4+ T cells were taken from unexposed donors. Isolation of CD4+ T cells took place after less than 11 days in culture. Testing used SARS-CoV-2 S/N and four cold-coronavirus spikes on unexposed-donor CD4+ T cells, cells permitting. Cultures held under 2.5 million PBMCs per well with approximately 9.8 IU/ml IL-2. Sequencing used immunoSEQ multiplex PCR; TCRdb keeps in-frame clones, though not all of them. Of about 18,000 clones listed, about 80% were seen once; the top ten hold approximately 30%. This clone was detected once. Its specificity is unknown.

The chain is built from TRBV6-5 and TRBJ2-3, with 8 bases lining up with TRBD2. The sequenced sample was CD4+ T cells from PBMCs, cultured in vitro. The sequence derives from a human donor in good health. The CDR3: CASSAPAGEPDTQYF. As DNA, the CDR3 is TGTGCCAGCAGCGCCCCAGCGGGAGAACCAGATACGCAGTATTTT.